The 21 T cell receptor beta chains below all came from one sample that was sequenced in a study of blood T cells in healthy people across ages. A second PCR, run for roughly 7 to 12 cycles, used a sample-barcoded 5' primer plus a J-beta primer mix. TCRdb analysed the 5' RACE reads with MiXCR anew, one entry per CDR3 protein. The table shows about 1 million distinct CDR3 sequences, with 35% to 55% occurring only once. Source material: blood. These receptors all stem from a woman in her sixties or seventies in good health.

This clonotype appeared a single time. The chain uses TRBV9 and TRBJ2-1; 9 positions match TRBD2. The DNA matches TRBJ2-7 better at its end, which makes the J call doubtful. The CDR3 is 18 amino acids. Germline lookup yields CDR1 SGDLS and CDR2 YYNGEE. The CDR3 protein is CASSARLAVDRPYNEQYF. The CDR3 coding sequence is TGTGCCAGCAGCGCCCGACTAGCGGTAGACCGCCCCTACAATGAGCAGTACTTC.

The chain carries TRBV5-1 and TRBJ2-5; the match to TRBD1 covers 9 bases. J gave up 5 bases and V 2 bases, and 7 bases lay outside the gene matches. This CDR3 has 15 amino acids. Germline V gene sequence: CDR1 SGHRS, CDR2 YFSETQ. CDR3 nucleotides: TGCGCCAGCAGCTTTACAGGGGGCCGAGGGGAGACCCAGTACTTC. It specifies CASSFTGGRGETQYF.

This CDR3 is CASSPPGVVVYEQYF. In DNA form, the CDR3 reads TGTGCCAGCAGTCCGCCAGGGGTTGTAGTCTACGAGCAGTACTTC. V is TRBV12-3 or TRBV12-4 and J is TRBJ2-4, with D maybe TRBD1 (6 bases). The J call may be faulty, since TRBJ2-7 better matches the DNA end. The length of the CDR3 is 15 residues.

CDR3 coding DNA: TGTGCCAGCAGCAAGGGTCTTGTAGGGAATGAGCAGTACTTC. This translates into CASSKGLVGNEQYF. The chain carries TRBV6-5 and TRBJ2-5; D is uncertain. The V gene's germline CDR1 is MNHEY and CDR2 SVGAGI. Trimming shortened V by 6 bases and J by 11 bases, and 22 bases separated the two germline ends. The CDR3 length is 14 residues.

About this clonotype itself: One end of the junction fails to match germline, which may point to a read error. V gene TRBV27 combines with J gene TRBJ2-1; D remains ambiguous. This CDR3 region has 17 residues. Germline-derived CDR1 and CDR2 are MNHEY and SMNVEV (reference sequence). CDR3 DNA: TGTGCCAGAAGTTCCTCTATCGACACCGACCTACGCAATGAGCAGTTCTTC. Its translation: CARSSSIDTDLRNEQFF.

This clonotype was counted only a few times. An end of the junction does not agree with germline; a read error may underlie this. The J gene is TRBJ2-5, the V gene TRBV5-1; 8 bases are a match to TRBD1. The CDR3 contains 13 residues. Germline V lookup: CDR1 SGHRS, CDR2 YFSETQ. In nucleotides, the CDR3 is TGCGCCAACAGCTCTGACAGGGGAGAGACCCAGTACTTC. It encodes CANSSDRGETQYF.

The chain couples TRBV29-1 to TRBJ2-1; 9 bases are shared with TRBD2. Unmatched junction bases numbered 6, after V lost 7 bases and J lost 8 bases. The CDR3 spans 12 residues. Germline V gives CDR1 SQVTM, CDR2 ANQGSEA. CDR3 residues: CSAGTSIHEQFF. CDR3 nucleotides: TGCAGCGCCGGGACTAGCATCCATGAGCAGTTCTTC.

The gene calls are TRBV29-1 and TRBJ2-5; D is unclear. Germline loops: CDR1 SQVTM, CDR2 ANQGSEA. This CDR3 is built from 12 residues. V shed 4 bases and J shed 5 bases, with 11 bases lying between them. The CDR3 DNA follows: TGCAGCGTTGTACCAGTGGGGGAGACCCAGTACTTC. This codes for CSVVPVGETQYF. Filled out from reference TRBV29-1 and TRBJ2-5, the complete variable domain reads SAVISQKPSRDICQRGTSLTIQCQVDSQVTMMFWYRQQPGQSLTLIATANQGSEATYESGFVIDKFPISRPNLTFSTLTVSNMSPEDSSIYLCSVVPVGETQYFGPGTRLLVL.

The chain links TRBV11-1 to TRBJ2-5; 9 bases line up with TRBD1. This CDR3 comprises 15 residues. V was clipped by 2 bases and J by 5 bases; unmatched bases: 6. Germline CDR1 reads SGHAT; CDR2 reads FQDESV (reference sequence). DNA for the CDR3: TGTGCCAGCAGCTTATTACAGGGGGCGCAGGAGACCCAGTACTTC. Translation: CASSLLQGAQETQYF.

This clonotype has a single count. The J gene is TRBJ2-5, the V gene TRBV2; TRBD2 is a possible D gene (6 bases). The V end was cut by 1 base, the J end by 5 bases, with 11 bases between. The CDR3 totals 14 residues. The germline gives CDR1 SNHLY, CDR2 FYNNEI. Here the CDR3 DNA reads TGTGCCAGCAGTGAAGTAGCGGAAGGGGAGACCCAGTACTTC. Protein sequence: CASSEVAEGETQYF.

The chain uses TRBV9 and TRBJ2-2, with D unclear. The CDR3 spans 14 residues. The germline gives CDR1 SGDLS, CDR2 YYNGEE. The ends were cut back, 3 bases at V and 4 bases at J, with 10 bases in the middle. The CDR3 nucleotides are TGTGCCAGCAGCGATGTATCCCGCACCGGGGAGCTGTTTTTT. Encoded protein: CASSDVSRTGELFF.

This chain joins TRBV3-1 and TRBJ2-5; 8 nucleotides agree with TRBD2. The CDR3 spans 18 residues. Per germline, CDR1 LGHDT and CDR2 YNNKEL (reference sequence). After removal of 1 base from V and 11 bases from J, the junction contained 21 bases not matched to a gene. The DNA for the CDR3 is TGTGCCAGCAGCCAAGTTCCTTTAGCGGGACGAAAACTTAATGAGCAGTACTTC. This encodes CASSQVPLAGRKLNEQYF.

The CDR3 loop reads CASSPTGTSVNEQFF. The CDR3 coding sequence is TGTGCCAGCAGTCCAACCGGGACTAGCGTAAATGAGCAGTTCTTC. The V gene is TRBV12-3 or TRBV12-4, the J gene TRBJ2-1; 10 nucleotides align to TRBD2. V lost 5 bases and J lost 7; bases outside the gene matches: 8. CDR3 length equals 15 residues.

The V gene is TRBV6-6, the J gene TRBJ1-2; 7 positions match TRBD1. The V and J ends lost 5 bases and 8 bases, in that order; junction bases with no gene match: 11. Germline V gene data show CDR1 as MNHNY and CDR2 as SVGAGI (reference sequence). The CDR3 consists of 14 residues. The CDR3 loop reads CASSDRTGLKGYTF. The CDR3 nucleotides are TGTGCCAGCAGTGACCGGACAGGCTTAAAGGGCTACACCTTC.

This clonotype has only a few counts. The DNA for the CDR3 is TGTGCCAGCAGCTTAGGGACAGGAGGTACGCAGTATTTT. Amino acid sequence: CASSLGTGGTQYF. This chain connects TRBV7-9 to TRBJ2-3; 7 positions agree with TRBD1. CDR3 length: 13 amino acids. Germline assignment: CDR1 SEHNR and CDR2 FQNEAQ (reference sequence). V trimming: 1 base; J trimming: 8 bases; junction bases outside the gene matches: 3.

As regards this clonotype: This clone may be a read error of a much larger clone one base away. The chain uses TRBV6-1 and TRBJ1-5; no clear D gene. This CDR3 is built from 16 residues. Trimming took off 4 bases at V and 0 bases at J, with 13 bases between the two ends. CDR1 MNHNS and CDR2 SASEGT come from the germline V gene. CDR3 in amino acids: CASSGSAVGSNQPQHF. The CDR3 DNA is TGTGCCAGCAGTGGGTCGGCGGTGGGTAGCAATCAGCCCCAGCATTTT.

This clonotype has a handful of counts. The V call is TRBV27, the J call TRBJ2-5; TRBD2 agrees at 11 bases. The CDR3 is made up of 15 amino acids. The V gene end was trimmed by 5 bases and the J gene end by 11 bases; junction bases not matched to a gene: 13. Germline CDR1 and CDR2: MNHEY and SMNVEV (reference sequence). The CDR3 DNA sequence: TGTGCCAGCAGTACGAAGAATAGCGGGAGGGCCTTTCAGTACTTC. Translation: CASSTKNSGRAFQYF.

This clonotype turned up a few times. The V call is TRBV20-1, the J call TRBJ2-7; D ambiguous. Trimming took 6 bases from V and 0 from J, leaving 21 bases between them. CDR1 and CDR2 (germline): DFQATT, SNEGSKA (reference sequence). The CDR3 consists of 16 residues. In DNA form, the CDR3 reads TGCAGTGCAGCGACGTCTTTTGTAGGGATCTCCTACGAGCAGTACTTC. Translating gives CSAATSFVGISYEQYF.

The genes are TRBV20-1 and TRBJ2-1; D gene ambiguous. The germline V gene encodes CDR1 DFQATT and CDR2 SNEGSKA (reference sequence). V was cut by 4 bases and J by 7 bases, with 11 bases left in between. The CDR3 contains 12 residues. DNA for the CDR3: TGCAGTGCTATTCTAGTAGGAAATGAGCAGTTCTTC. Its protein is CSAILVGNEQFF.

DNA for the CDR3: TGCAGTGCCATCCTTACAGGGGGGCCAAGCGGGAGGCTTGATACGCAGTATTTT. Translated: CSAILTGGPSGRLDTQYF. The gene calls are TRBV20-1 and TRBJ2-3; a weak D match, TRBD2 (9 bases). CDR3 length: 18 amino acids. V was cut by 6 bases and J by 6 bases, with 31 bases left in between. In germline, CDR1 is DFQATT, CDR2 SNEGSKA (reference sequence).

This clonotype was counted a few times. V gene TRBV20-1 combines with J gene TRBJ2-4; TRBD1 matches 12 bases. The end of the DNA fits TRBJ2-7 better, so the J call may be wrong. Germline CDR1 is DFQATT and CDR2 is SNEGSKA (reference sequence). This CDR3 is 13 amino acids long. CDR3 sequence (DNA): TGCAGTGGAGGGGGACAGGGGGCTTACGAGCAGTACTTC. It specifies CSGGGQGAYEQYF.